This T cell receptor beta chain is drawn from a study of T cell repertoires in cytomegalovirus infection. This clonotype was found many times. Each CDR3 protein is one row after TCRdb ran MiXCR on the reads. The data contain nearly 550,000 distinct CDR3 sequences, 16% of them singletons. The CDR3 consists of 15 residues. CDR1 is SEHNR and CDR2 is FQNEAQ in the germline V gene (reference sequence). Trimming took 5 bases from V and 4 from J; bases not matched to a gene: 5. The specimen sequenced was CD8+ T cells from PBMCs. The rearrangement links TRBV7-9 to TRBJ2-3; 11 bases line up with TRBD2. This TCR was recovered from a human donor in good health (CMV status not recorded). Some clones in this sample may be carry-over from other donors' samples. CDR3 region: CASSLGLAEADTQYF. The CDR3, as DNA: TGTGCCAGCAGCCTGGGACTAGCGGAGGCAGATACGCAGTATTTT. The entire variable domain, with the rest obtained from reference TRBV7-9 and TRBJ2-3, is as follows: DTGVSQNPRHKITKRGQNVTFRCDPISEHNRLYWYRQTLGQGPEFLTYFQNEAQLEKSRLLSDRFSAERPKGSFSTLEIQRTEQGDSAMYLCASSLGLAEADTQYFGPGTRLTVL.